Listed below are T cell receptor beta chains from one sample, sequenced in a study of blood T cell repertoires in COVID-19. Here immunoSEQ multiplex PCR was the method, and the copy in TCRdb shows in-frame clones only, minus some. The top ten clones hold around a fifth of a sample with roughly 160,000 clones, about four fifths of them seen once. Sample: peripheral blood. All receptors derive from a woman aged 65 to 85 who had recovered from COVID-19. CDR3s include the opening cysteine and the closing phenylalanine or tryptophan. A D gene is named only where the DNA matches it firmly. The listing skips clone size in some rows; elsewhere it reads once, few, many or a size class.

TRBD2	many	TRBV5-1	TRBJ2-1	TGCGCCAGCAGCTTGGGTTCTAGCGGCTCGGGCAATGAGCAGTTCTTC	CASSLGSSGSGNEQFF
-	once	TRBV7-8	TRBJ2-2	TGTGCCAGCAGCGAACTGCCGGCGGGACTGGCCCACACCGGGGAGCTGTTTTTT	CASSELPAGLAHTGELFF
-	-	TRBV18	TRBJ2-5	TGTGCCAGCTCACCACCGAGCGCAGAGACCCAGTACTTC	CASSPPSAETQYF
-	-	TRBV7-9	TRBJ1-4	TGTGCCAGCAGCCGGACTCGACAGGCCGCGGGCGAAAAACTGTTTTTT	CASSRTRQAAGEKLFF
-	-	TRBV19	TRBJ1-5	TGTGCCAGTATAGCTGTTGGGGGAGGCCCCGGGCAGCCCCAGCATTTT	CASIAVGGGPGQPQHF
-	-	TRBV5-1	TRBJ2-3	TGCGCCAGCAGCTTGGCCGGGAAGTCCACAGATACGCAGTATTTT	CASSLAGKSTDTQYF
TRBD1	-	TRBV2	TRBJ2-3	TGTGCCAGCAGTGTGGTGAGGGGGCCTGCAGATACGCAGTATTTT	CASSVVRGPADTQYF
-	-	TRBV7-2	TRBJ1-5	TGTGCCAGCAGCCCACGGAGGGACCAGCCCCAGCATTTT	CASSPRRDQPQHF
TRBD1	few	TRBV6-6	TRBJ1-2	TGTGCCAGCACACCGGGACAGGGGTATGGCTACACCTTC	CASTPGQGYGYTF
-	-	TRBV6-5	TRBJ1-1	TGTGCCAGCACCCTGGGGGGGGGCCGGGGCACTGAAGCTTTCTTT	CASTLGGGRGTEAFF
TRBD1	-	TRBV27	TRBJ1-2	TGTGCCAGCAGTTTACGGGACAGACCCTACTATGGCTACACCTTC	CASSLRDRPYYGYTF
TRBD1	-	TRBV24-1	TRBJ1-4	TGTGCCACCAGTGGGGACAGGGATGAAAAACTGTTTTTT	CATSGDRDEKLFF
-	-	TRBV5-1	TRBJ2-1	TGCGCCAGCAGCTTGGTCTTTTCTAGCTCCTACAATGAGCAGTTCTTC	CASSLVFSSSYNEQFF
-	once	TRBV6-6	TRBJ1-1	TGTGCCAGCAGTCCCCGGAGACGCTCCGATGAAGCTTTCTTT	CASSPRRRSDEAFF
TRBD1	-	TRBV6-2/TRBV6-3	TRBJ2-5	TGTGCCAGCAGTCCGACAGGGGGAGAGACCCAGTACTTC	CASSPTGGETQYF
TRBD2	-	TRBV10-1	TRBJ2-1	TGCGCCAGCAGCACCCGAGGTAGCGGGAGTAATGAGCAGTTCTTC	CASSTRGSGSNEQFF
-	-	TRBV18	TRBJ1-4	TGTGCCAGCTCACCCCGAGCGGCCTCAAATGAAAAACTGTTTTTT	CASSPRAASNEKLFF
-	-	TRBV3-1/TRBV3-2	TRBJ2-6	TGTGCCAGCAAAGATTTCGGGTCTGGGGCCAACGTCCTGACTTTC	CASKDFGSGANVLTF
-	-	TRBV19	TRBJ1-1	TGTGCCAGTAGTGGTACAGGGTGGAACACTGAAGCTTTCTTT	CASSGTGWNTEAFF
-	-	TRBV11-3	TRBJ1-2	TGTGCCAGCAGCTTAGGAGGGGGCTATGGCTACACCTTC	CASSLGGGYGYTF
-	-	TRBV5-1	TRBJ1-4	TGCGCCAGCAGCTACGCGGGTGAAAAACTGTTTTTT	CASSYAGEKLFF
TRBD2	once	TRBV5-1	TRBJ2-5	TGCGCCAGCGCCGGGGAGTCTAGCGGGGAATCGGAGACCCAGTACTTC	CASAGESSGESETQYF
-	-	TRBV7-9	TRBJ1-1	TGTGCCAGCAGCTTAGGGGCCGCCGGAGAAGCTTTCTTT	CASSLGAAGEAFF
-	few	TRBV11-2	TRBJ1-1	TGTGCCAGCAGCACCGGGACACCAGAAGCTTTCTTT	CASSTGTPEAFF